These 20 T cell receptor beta chains were all obtained from the same sample, sequenced in a study of graft-versus-host responses after intestinal transplantation. Clones were sequenced by immunoSEQ multiplex PCR, and TCRdb holds only the in-frame ones, with some missing. This table holds 20,000 to 30,000 clones, approximately 83% found once. The sequences come from PBMCs, collected 450 to 490 days after intestinal transplant. These receptors came from a human patient who received an intestinal transplant, so some T cells may come from the graft donor.

The chain has TRBV6-6 and TRBJ2-3; TRBD2 matches at 7 bases. This CDR3 has 13 amino acids. Losses at the gene ends were 0 bases for V and 11 bases for J; bases not matched to a gene: 5. The germline CDR1 and CDR2 sequences are MNHNY and SVGAGI (reference sequence). The CDR3 DNA reads as TGTGCCAGCAGTTACTCGACTAGCCGCGAGCAGTATTTT. Its translation is CASSYSTSREQYF.

This chain links TRBV30 with TRBJ1-5; no reliable D call. CDR3 length equals 14 residues. With 1 base removed from V and 0 bases from J, the gap between germline ends came to 7 bases. Looked up from germline, CDR1 is GTSNPN and CDR2 is SVGIG (reference sequence). CDR3 sequence reads: CAWSGGNSNQPQHF. DNA of the CDR3: TGTGCCTGGAGTGGGGGAAATAGCAATCAGCCCCAGCATTTT.

This chain connects TRBV7-2 to TRBJ1-2; D remains unclear. Germline V gene sequence: CDR1 SGHTA, CDR2 FQGNSA. The CDR3 runs 14 residues. The V and J ends lost 1 base and 3 bases respectively, with 9 bases between them. The DNA for the CDR3 is TGTGCCAGCAGCTTAGATCTGGAGCACTATGGCTACACCTTC. Translated, it gives CASSLDLEHYGYTF.

This clone has just one count. The chain combines TRBV4-1 with TRBJ1-2, with D unresolved. This CDR3 has 14 residues. V was cut by 0 bases and J by 3 bases, with 8 bases left in between. Looked up from germline, CDR1 is MGHRA and CDR2 is YSYEKL. CDR3 sequence (DNA): TGCGCCAGCAGCCAAGATGGAGCCTACTATGGCTACACCTTC. It encodes CASSQDGAYYGYTF.

In this sample, this clone turned up once. J is TRBJ1-2 and V is TRBV11-2; D unclear. The CDR3 extends over 13 amino acids. Per the germline V gene, CDR1 is SGHAT and CDR2 is FQNNGV. V lost 2 bases and J 4 bases, leaving 8 bases between the germline ends. Here the CDR3 reads CASSLSVGYGYTF. DNA for the CDR3: TGTGCCAGCAGCTTATCGGTCGGCTATGGCTACACCTTC.

The chain is built from TRBV4-2 and TRBJ2-7; D possibly uses TRBD1 or TRBD2 (5 bases each). The CDR3 length is 16 residues. The V gene lost 1 base and the J gene lost 3 bases, with 16 bases spanning the gap. CDR1 LGHNA and CDR2 YNFKEQ come from the germline V gene. CDR3 bases: TGTGCCAGCAGCCAAGCAGCGTCCGGGGCGGGCTACGAGCAGTACTTC. This sequence encodes CASSQAASGAGYEQYF.

V usage is TRBV18 and J usage is TRBJ1-1; a possible D gene is TRBD1 (5 bases). CDR3 length: 13 amino acids. V lost 0 bases, J lost 6 bases, and 8 bases lay in between. Germline V gives CDR1 KGHSH, CDR2 LQKENI. CDR3 DNA: TGTGCCAGCTCACCACCGGGGGGATCTGAAGCTTTCTTT. Translation: CASSPPGGSEAFF.

The chain recombines TRBV19 with TRBJ2-1; D remains ambiguous. The CDR3 is 11 residues long. Trimming removed 5 bases from V and 10 bases from J, with 9 bases in between. The germline gives CDR1 LNHDA, CDR2 SQIVND (reference sequence). CDR3 DNA sequence: TGTGCCAGTAGTCCCCACCAGGAGCAGTTCTTC. Translation: CASSPHQEQFF.

This clone was counted only a few times. At one boundary the junction diverges from the germline segment, which might be a read error. V is TRBV6-5 and J is TRBJ2-7; 12 nucleotides align to TRBD2. The CDR3 extends over 13 amino acids. Germline V gene sequence: CDR1 MNHEY, CDR2 SVGAGI. This chain's CDR3 is CASSPGLAGIVSF. For the CDR3, the DNA is TGTGCCAGCAGCCCCGGACTAGCGGGAATAGTGTCCTTC.

In DNA, the CDR3 is TGTGCCAGCAGCCTAGACAGATATACAACAGATACGCAGTATTTT. This sequence encodes CASSLDRYTTDTQYF. The chain has TRBV7-9 and TRBJ2-3; D perhaps matches TRBD1 (5 bases). This CDR3 spans 15 amino acids. Germline values: CDR1 SEHNR, CDR2 FQNEAQ (reference sequence). V lost 5 bases, J lost 3 bases, and 15 bases lay in between.

For this clone: The junction differs from germline at one of its ends, possibly a read error. The chain joins TRBV28 to TRBJ2-1; 10 nucleotides align to TRBD1. CDR3 length: 12 amino acids. Germline lookup yields CDR1 MDHEN and CDR2 SYDVKM. The DNA for the CDR3 is TGTGCCAGCAGTTTAAAAGGGACAGGGGACGTCTTC. Its protein is CASSLKGTGDVF.

This clone was picked up one time. The V call is TRBV5-1, the J call TRBJ1-2; 7 bases fit TRBD1. Per germline, CDR1 SGHRS and CDR2 YFSETQ. The junction had 19 bases not matched to a gene; V was cut back by 7 bases and J by 7 bases. This CDR3 is 16 amino acids long. The CDR3 loop is CASQIGGDRVTAGYTF. In DNA, the CDR3 is TGCGCCAGCCAAATAGGGGGCGACAGGGTTACGGCTGGCTACACCTTC.

The sample holds one count of this clone. This rearrangement joins TRBV4-1 to TRBJ2-7; D gene uncertain. V was shortened by 4 bases and J by 0 bases, with 10 bases between the two germline ends. Germline CDR1 MGHRA, CDR2 YSYEKL. The CDR3 totals 14 residues. The CDR3: CASSLRENSYEQYF. CDR3 nucleotides: TGCGCCAGCAGCCTAAGAGAGAACTCCTACGAGCAGTACTTC.

This clone was seen only a few times. This chain uses TRBV28 with TRBJ1-5; D remains ambiguous. The CDR3 is 18 residues long. V dropped 3 bases and J dropped 0 bases, with 18 bases sitting between them. In germline, CDR1 is MDHEN, CDR2 SYDVKM. CDR3 amino acids: CASSFSRIRRSSNQPQHF. DNA for the CDR3: TGTGCCAGCAGTTTTTCCCGCATCAGAAGAAGTAGCAATCAGCCCCAGCATTTT.

This chain links TRBV7-9 with TRBJ1-5; TRBD1 matches 7 bases. The CDR3 totals 16 residues. Germline lookup yields CDR1 SEHNR and CDR2 FQNEAQ (reference sequence). V was clipped by 3 bases and J by 3 bases; unmatched bases: 8. The CDR3 DNA reads TGTGCCAGCAGCTTCGAGACAGGGAGTCCCAATCAGCCCCAGCATTTT. Its protein product is CASSFETGSPNQPQHF.

The rearrangement joins TRBV5-5 to TRBJ2-3, with D uncertain. This CDR3 has 12 amino acids. CDR1 SGHKS and CDR2 YYEKEE come from the germline V gene (reference sequence). The ends were cut back, 1 base at V and 5 bases at J, with 5 bases in the middle. Written as DNA, the CDR3 is TGTGCCAGCAGCTTGAATGGAGATACGCAGTATTTT. Residues: CASSLNGDTQYF.

This chain connects TRBV27 to TRBJ2-7; D ambiguous. The germline V gene encodes CDR1 MNHEY and CDR2 SMNVEV (reference sequence). The CDR3 is 12 amino acids. Trimming removed 3 bases from V and 4 bases from J, with 7 bases in between. CDR3 amino acids: CASSLYGYEQYF. CDR3 sequence (DNA): TGTGCCAGCAGTTTGTATGGATACGAGCAGTACTTC.

This CDR3 reads CASGTGFNYGYTF. The CDR3 DNA follows: TGTGCCAGTGGCACAGGGTTTAACTATGGCTACACCTTC. The rearrangement links TRBV19 to TRBJ1-2; D is perhaps TRBD1 (6 bases). The germline CDR1 and CDR2 sequences are LNHDA and SQIVND (reference sequence). The CDR3 totals 13 residues. Trimming took 8 bases from V and 1 from J, leaving 11 bases between them.

Comment on this clone: This sample includes further DNA sequences coding for the same CDR3. The chain couples TRBV9 to TRBJ1-1; perhaps TRBD1 as D (5 bases). Germline V lookup: CDR1 SGDLS, CDR2 YYNGEE. The CDR3 sequence is 14 residues long. The V gene lost 0 bases and the J gene lost 1 base, with 7 bases spanning the gap. In DNA, the CDR3 is TGTGCCAGCAGCGTAGGGGGCAGGAACACTGAAGCTTTCTTT. Encoded protein: CASSVGGRNTEAFF.

CDR3 sequence reads: CASRTGVEKLFF. The CDR3 nucleotides are TGTGCCAGCCGCACAGGTGTCGAAAAACTGTTTTTT. The chain has TRBV28 and TRBJ1-4, with a weak D call TRBD1 (5 bases). Per the germline V gene, CDR1 is MDHEN and CDR2 is SYDVKM. The CDR3 sequence is 12 residues long. Trimming removed 8 bases at V and 8 bases at J, with 12 bases between.